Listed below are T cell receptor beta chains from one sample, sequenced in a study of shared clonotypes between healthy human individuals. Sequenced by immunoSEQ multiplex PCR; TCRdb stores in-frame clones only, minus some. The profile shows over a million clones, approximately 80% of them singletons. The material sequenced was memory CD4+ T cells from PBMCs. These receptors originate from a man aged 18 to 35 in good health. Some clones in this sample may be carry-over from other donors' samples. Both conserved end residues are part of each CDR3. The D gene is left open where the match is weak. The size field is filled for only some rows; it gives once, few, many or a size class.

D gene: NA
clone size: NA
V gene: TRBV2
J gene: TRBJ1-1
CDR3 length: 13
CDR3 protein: CASLLHGGVGAFF
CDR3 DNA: TGTGCCAGCCTACTTCACGGGGGCGTTGGAGCTTTCTTT

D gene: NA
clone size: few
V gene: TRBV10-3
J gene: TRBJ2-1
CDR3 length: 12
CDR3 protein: CAVRDAYNEQFF
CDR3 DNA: TGTGCCGTCCGGGACGCCTACAATGAGCAGTTCTTC

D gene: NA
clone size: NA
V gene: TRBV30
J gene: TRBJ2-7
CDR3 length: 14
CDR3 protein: CAWVKQEGAYEQYF
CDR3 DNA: TGTGCCTGGGTTAAACAGGAAGGTGCCTACGAGCAGTACTTC

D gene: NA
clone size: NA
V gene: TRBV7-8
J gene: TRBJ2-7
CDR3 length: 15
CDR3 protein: CASSLFQGVIWEQYF
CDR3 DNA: TGTGCCAGCAGCTTATTCCAGGGAGTTATCTGGGAGCAGTACTTC

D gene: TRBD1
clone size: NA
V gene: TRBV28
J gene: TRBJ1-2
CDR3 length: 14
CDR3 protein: CATSQRGRVDGYTF
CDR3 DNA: TGTGCCACCAGTCAAAGGGGGCGCGTAGATGGCTACACCTTC

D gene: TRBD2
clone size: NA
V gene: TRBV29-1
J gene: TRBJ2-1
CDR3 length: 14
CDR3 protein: CSVDHSGKAWEQFF
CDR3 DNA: TGCAGCGTTGACCATAGCGGGAAAGCTTGGGAGCAGTTCTTC

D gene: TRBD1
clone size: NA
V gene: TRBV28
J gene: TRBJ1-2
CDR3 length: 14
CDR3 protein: CASSRQDRGYGYTF
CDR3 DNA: TGTGCCAGCAGTAGACAGGACAGGGGCTATGGCTACACCTTC

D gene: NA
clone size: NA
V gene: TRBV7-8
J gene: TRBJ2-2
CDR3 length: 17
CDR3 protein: CASSLVPSPTTTGELFF
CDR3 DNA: TGTGCCAGCAGCTTAGTCCCCAGCCCGACTACCACCGGGGAGCTGTTTTTT

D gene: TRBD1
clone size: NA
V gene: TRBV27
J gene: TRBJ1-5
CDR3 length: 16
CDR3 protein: CASSPRQGWGHQPQHF
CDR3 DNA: TGTGCCAGCAGCCCTCGACAGGGTTGGGGTCATCAGCCCCAGCATTTT

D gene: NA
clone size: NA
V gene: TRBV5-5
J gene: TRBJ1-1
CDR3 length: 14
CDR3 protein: CASSLVVRATEAFF
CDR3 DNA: TGTGCCAGCAGCTTGGTTGTCAGGGCAACTGAAGCTTTCTTT

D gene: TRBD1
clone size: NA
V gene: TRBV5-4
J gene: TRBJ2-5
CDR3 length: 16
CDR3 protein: CASSKAGTGGQETQYF
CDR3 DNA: TGTGCCAGCAGCAAAGCCGGGACAGGGGGCCAAGAGACCCAGTACTTC

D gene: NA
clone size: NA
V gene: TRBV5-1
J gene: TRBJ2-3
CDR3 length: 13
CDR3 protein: CASSLVGQDTQYF
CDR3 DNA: TGCGCCAGCAGCTTGGTAGGCCAGGATACGCAGTATTTT

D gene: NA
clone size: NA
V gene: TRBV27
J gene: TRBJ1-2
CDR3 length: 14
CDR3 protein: CASSFSRASYGYTF
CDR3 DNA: TGTGCCAGCAGTTTCTCCCGGGCATCCTATGGCTACACCTTC

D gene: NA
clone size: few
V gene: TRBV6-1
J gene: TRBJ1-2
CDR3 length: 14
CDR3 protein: CASKPYRGEYGYTF
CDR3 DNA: TGTGCCAGCAAGCCATATCGGGGGGAGTATGGCTACACCTTC

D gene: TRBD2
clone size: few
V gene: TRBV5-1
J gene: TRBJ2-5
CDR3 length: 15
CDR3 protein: CASSLVGLVAETQYF
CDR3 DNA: TGCGCCAGCAGCTTGGTCGGACTAGTAGCAGAGACCCAGTACTTC

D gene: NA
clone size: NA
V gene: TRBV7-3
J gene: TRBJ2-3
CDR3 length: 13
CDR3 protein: CASSPLHADTQYF
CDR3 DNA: TGTGCCAGCAGCCCCCTTCATGCAGATACGCAGTATTTT

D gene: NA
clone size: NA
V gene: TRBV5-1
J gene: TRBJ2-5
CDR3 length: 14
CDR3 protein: CASSPGTAGETQYF
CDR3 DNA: TGCGCCAGCAGCCCCGGAACTGCAGGGGAGACCCAGTACTTC

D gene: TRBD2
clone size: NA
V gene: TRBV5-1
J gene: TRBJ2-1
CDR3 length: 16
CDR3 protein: CASSTLAGVQYNEQFF
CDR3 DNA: TGCGCCAGCAGCACCCTAGCGGGAGTTCAGTACAATGAGCAGTTCTTC

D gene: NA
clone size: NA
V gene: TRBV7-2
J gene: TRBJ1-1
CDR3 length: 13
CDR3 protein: CASSPQVGTEAFF
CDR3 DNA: TGTGCCAGCAGCCCCCAGGTTGGCACTGAAGCTTTCTTT

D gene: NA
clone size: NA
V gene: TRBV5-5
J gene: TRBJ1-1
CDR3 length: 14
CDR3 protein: CASSPRTENTEAFF
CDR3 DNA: TGTGCCAGCAGCCCGAGGACAGAGAACACTGAAGCTTTCTTT

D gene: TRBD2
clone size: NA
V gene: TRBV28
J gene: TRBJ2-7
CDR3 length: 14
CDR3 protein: CASGFPGGPYEQYF
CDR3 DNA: TGTGCCAGCGGGTTCCCGGGGGGGCCCTACGAGCAGTACTTC

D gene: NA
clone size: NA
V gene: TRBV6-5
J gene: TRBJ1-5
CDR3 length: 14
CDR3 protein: CASSYSSGDQPQHF
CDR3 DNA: TGTGCCAGCAGTTACTCGAGTGGGGATCAGCCCCAGCATTTT

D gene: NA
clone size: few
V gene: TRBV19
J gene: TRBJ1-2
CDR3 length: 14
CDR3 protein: CASSIPGLNYGYTF
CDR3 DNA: TGTGCCAGTAGTATCCCGGGACTGAACTATGGCTACACCTTC

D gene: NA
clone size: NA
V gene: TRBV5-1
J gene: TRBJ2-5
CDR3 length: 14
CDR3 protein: CASSLEGGQETQYF
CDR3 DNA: TGCGCCAGCAGCTTGGAAGGGGGGCAGGAGACCCAGTACTTC

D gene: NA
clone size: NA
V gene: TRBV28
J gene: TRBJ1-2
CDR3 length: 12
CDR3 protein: CASLTQGQGYTF
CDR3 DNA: TGTGCCAGCTTGACGCAGGGTCAGGGCTACACCTTC

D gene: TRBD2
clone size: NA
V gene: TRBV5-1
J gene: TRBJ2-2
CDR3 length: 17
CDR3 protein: CASSLRPSGMNTGELFF
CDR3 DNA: TGCGCCAGCAGCTTGAGGCCCAGCGGGATGAACACCGGGGAGCTGTTTTTT

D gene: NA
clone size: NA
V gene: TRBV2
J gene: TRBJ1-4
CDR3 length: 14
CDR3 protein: CASSESLSNEKLFF
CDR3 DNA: TGTGCCAGCAGTGAGTCGCTAAGTAATGAAAAACTGTTTTTT

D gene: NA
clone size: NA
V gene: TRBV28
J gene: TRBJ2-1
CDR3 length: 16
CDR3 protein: CASSSLGLALYNEQFF
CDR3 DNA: TGTGCCAGCAGTTCACTCGGGCTAGCGTTGTACAATGAGCAGTTCTTC

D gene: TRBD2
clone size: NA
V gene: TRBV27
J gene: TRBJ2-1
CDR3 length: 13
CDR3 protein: CAASGRTTNEQFF
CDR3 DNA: TGTGCCGCGAGCGGGAGGACCACCAATGAGCAGTTCTTC

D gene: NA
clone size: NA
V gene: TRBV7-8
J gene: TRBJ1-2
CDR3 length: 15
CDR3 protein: CASSLQRQRVYGYTF
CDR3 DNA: TGTGCCAGCAGCTTACAGCGACAGAGAGTCTATGGCTACACCTTC

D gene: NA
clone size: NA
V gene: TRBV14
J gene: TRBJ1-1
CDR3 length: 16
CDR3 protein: CASSRWFGQPGTEAFF
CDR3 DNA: TGTGCCAGCAGCCGATGGTTCGGACAGCCCGGTACTGAAGCTTTCTTT

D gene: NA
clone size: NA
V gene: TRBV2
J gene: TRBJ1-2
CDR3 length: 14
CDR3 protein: CASSKGGANYGYTF
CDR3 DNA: TGTGCCAGCAGTAAGGGGGGAGCCAACTATGGCTACACCTTC

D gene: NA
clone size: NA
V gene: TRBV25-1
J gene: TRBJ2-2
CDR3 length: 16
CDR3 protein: CASIRGRDRKTGELFF
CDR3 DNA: TGTGCCAGCATCCGAGGGAGGGACAGAAAGACCGGGGAGCTGTTTTTT

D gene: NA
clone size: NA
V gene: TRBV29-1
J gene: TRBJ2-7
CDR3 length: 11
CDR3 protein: CSVATSYEQYF
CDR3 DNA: TGCAGCGTTGCCACCTCCTACGAGCAGTACTTC

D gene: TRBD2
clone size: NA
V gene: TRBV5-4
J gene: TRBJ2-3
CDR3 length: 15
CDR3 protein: CASSLGGRVTDTQYF
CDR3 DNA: TGTGCCAGCAGCTTGGGTGGGAGGGTCACAGATACGCAGTATTTT

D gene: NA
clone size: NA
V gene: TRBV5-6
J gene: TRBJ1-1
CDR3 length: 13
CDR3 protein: CASSLDSATEAFF
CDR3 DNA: TGTGCCAGCAGCTTGGACAGTGCTACTGAAGCTTTCTTT

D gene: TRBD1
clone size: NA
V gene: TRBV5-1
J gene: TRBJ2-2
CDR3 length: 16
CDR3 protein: CASSWAAGGNSGELFF
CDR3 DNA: TGCGCCAGCAGCTGGGCGGCAGGGGGAAATAGCGGGGAGCTGTTTTTT

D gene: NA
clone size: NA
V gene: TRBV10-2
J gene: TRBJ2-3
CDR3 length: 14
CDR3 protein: CASKLSSPYDTQYF
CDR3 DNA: TGCGCCAGCAAGTTGAGTAGTCCTTATGATACGCAGTATTTT

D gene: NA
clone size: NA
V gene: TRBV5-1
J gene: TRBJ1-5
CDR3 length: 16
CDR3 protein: CASSLDPPGLNQPQHF
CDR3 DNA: TGCGCCAGCAGCTTGGATCCCCCCGGGCTCAATCAGCCCCAGCATTTT

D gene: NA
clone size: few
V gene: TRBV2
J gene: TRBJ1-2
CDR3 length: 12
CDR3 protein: CASSPGPYGYTF
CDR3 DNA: TGTGCCAGCAGTCCAGGGCCCTATGGCTACACCTTC

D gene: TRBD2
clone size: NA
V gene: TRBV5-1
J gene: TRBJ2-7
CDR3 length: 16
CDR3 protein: CASSLSGTSLIYEQYF
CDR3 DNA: TGCGCCAGCAGCTTGTCCGGGACTAGCTTGATCTACGAGCAGTACTTC

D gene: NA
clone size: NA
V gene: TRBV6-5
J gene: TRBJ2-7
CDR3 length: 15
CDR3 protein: CASSSRTSNSYEQYF
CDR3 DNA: TGTGCCAGCAGTTCCCGGACCTCTAACTCCTACGAGCAGTACTTC

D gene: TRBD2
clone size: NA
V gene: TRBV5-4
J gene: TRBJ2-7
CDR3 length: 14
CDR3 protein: CASSPGGGRREQYF
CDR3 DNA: TGTGCCAGCAGCCCTGGTGGCGGGAGGAGGGAGCAGTACTTC

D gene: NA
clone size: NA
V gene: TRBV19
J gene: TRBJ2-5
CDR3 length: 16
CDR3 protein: CASSRTRQGGEETQYF
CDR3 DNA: TGTGCCAGTTCGAGGACAAGGCAGGGAGGTGAGGAGACCCAGTACTTC